The rows below give T cell receptor beta chains drawn from one sample of a study of T cells in Graves' hyperthyroidism and ophthalmopathy. One entry per CDR3 protein, called by TCRdb with MiXCR from the multiplex PCR reads. Of about 680,000 distinct CDR3 sequences in the sample, around a third were seen once. Sequencing was carried out using blood. These receptors originate from a woman between 35 and 50 years old with Graves' hyperthyroidism. Both conserved end residues are part of each CDR3. The D gene is left open where the match is weak. Only some rows state a clone size, as once, few, many or a class for expanded clones.

d_gene	v_gene	j_gene	abundance	CDR3aa	CDR3nt
TRBD1	TRBV19	TRBJ1-5	many	CASRLQTGDQPQHF	TGTGCCAGCCGACTGCAAACAGGGGATCAGCCCCAGCATTTT
TRBD1	TRBV6-5	TRBJ1-4	few	CASQGEGNEKLFF	TGTGCCAGCCAGGGGGAAGGGAATGAAAAACTGTTTTTT
NA	TRBV7-2	TRBJ1-5	many	CASSSGTVKNQPQHF	TGTGCCAGCAGCTCAGGGACGGTCAAGAATCAGCCCCAGCATTTT
NA	TRBV2	TRBJ1-2	NA	CASARKGDGYTF	TGTGCCAGCGCCCGTAAAGGGGACGGCTACACCTTC
TRBD1	TRBV24-1	TRBJ1-5	NA	CATSARDRPDQPQHF	TGTGCCACCAGTGCCCGGGACAGGCCGGATCAGCCCCAGCATTTT
NA	TRBV9	TRBJ2-2	few	CASSPRYGLTTTGELFF	TGTGCCAGCAGCCCCCGCTACGGACTCACGACCACCGGGGAGCTGTTTTTT
TRBD2	TRBV7-3	TRBJ2-1	few	CASSLSGGNEQFF	TGTGCCAGCAGCTTATCCGGGGGGAATGAGCAGTTCTTC
TRBD2	TRBV20-1	TRBJ2-3	NA	CSARDVTSWYTDTQYF	TGCAGTGCTAGAGATGTGACTAGCTGGTACACAGATACGCAGTATTTT
NA	TRBV10-3	TRBJ1-1	many	CAISESGTDTEAFF	TGTGCCATCAGTGAGTCGGGTACGGACACTGAAGCTTTCTTT
NA	TRBV25-1	TRBJ1-4	NA	CASSESGGPGGKLFF	TGTGCCAGCAGTGAATCGGGGGGGCCAGGTGGAAAACTGTTTTTT
TRBD1	TRBV29-1	TRBJ2-2	many	CSYGTGNTGELFF	TGCAGCTATGGGACAGGGAACACCGGGGAGCTGTTTTTT
NA	TRBV12-3/TRBV12-4	TRBJ1-1	NA	CASSYSEGGSAAFF	TGTGCCAGCAGTTACTCGGAGGGGGGATCAGCGGCTTTCTTT
NA	TRBV19	TRBJ1-2	NA	CASTPSVANYGYTF	TGTGCCAGTACGCCCTCGGTAGCTAACTATGGCTACACCTTC
NA	TRBV5-6	TRBJ1-1	many	CASSEMNTEAFF	TGTGCCAGCAGCGAGATGAACACTGAAGCTTTCTTT
NA	TRBV28	TRBJ2-7	NA	CASGPTTFSYEQYF	TGTGCCAGCGGGCCCACAACCTTCTCCTACGAGCAGTACTTC
NA	TRBV7-8	TRBJ2-6	few	CASSLEKSVLTF	TGTGCCAGCAGCTTAGAGAAGAGCGTCCTGACTTTC
TRBD2	TRBV29-1	TRBJ2-7	many	CSVEGEGSSTEQYF	TGCAGCGTTGAGGGGGAGGGTTCTTCTACGGAGCAGTACTTC
NA	TRBV10-3	TRBJ2-7	many	CAISESKGTGVRQQYF	TGTGCCATCAGTGAGTCGAAGGGGACGGGGGTCCGTCAGCAGTACTTC
NA	TRBV20-1	TRBJ2-7	many	CSARIPTAYEQYF	TGCAGTGCTAGAATCCCGACAGCCTACGAGCAGTACTTC
NA	TRBV15	TRBJ2-2	many	CATSPTGPGELFF	TGTGCCACCAGCCCCACCGGACCCGGGGAGCTGTTTTTT
NA	TRBV6-5	TRBJ1-1	few	CASSYGGRGSEAFF	TGTGCCAGCAGTTACGGGGGGCGAGGCTCTGAAGCTTTCTTT
TRBD1	TRBV3-1	TRBJ1-1	NA	CASSQADRGEAFF	TGTGCCAGCAGCCAAGCTGACAGGGGCGAAGCTTTCTTT
NA	TRBV12-3/TRBV12-4	TRBJ1-3	many	CASSNEGINSGNTIYF	TGTGCCAGCAGTAACGAAGGGATAAACTCTGGAAACACCATATATTTT
TRBD1	TRBV20-1	TRBJ2-7	many	CSAKGQGASDEQYF	TGCAGTGCTAAGGGACAGGGGGCCAGTGACGAGCAGTACTTC
TRBD1	TRBV2	TRBJ2-7	NA	CASSEVRGYEQYF	TGTGCCAGCAGTGAGGTCAGGGGGTACGAGCAGTACTTC
NA	TRBV20-1	TRBJ2-5	many	CSAREAEETQYF	TGCAGTGCTAGGGAGGCGGAGGAGACCCAGTACTTC
TRBD2	TRBV10-3	TRBJ2-2	NA	CAISSGEELFF	TGTGCCATCAGTAGCGGGGAGGAGCTGTTTTTT
NA	TRBV10-3	TRBJ1-1	few	CASREVGRNTEAFF	TGTGCCAGCAGGGAGGTGGGGCGCAACACTGAAGCTTTCTTT
NA	TRBV12-3/TRBV12-4	TRBJ1-2	few	CASSLLGAPNYGYTF	TGTGCCAGCAGTTTACTGGGGGCCCCTAACTATGGCTACACCTTC
NA	TRBV6-5	TRBJ1-5	NA	CASTNRGPLGNQPQHF	TGTGCCAGCACCAACCGAGGCCCCCTGGGGAATCAGCCCCAGCATTTT
NA	TRBV19	TRBJ2-6	NA	CASPTVGLPSGANVLTF	TGTGCCTCCCCGACGGTGGGCCTACCTTCTGGGGCCAACGTCCTGACTTTC
NA	TRBV9	TRBJ2-2	few	CASSVFGSHTGELFF	TGTGCCAGCAGCGTATTTGGGTCCCACACCGGGGAGCTGTTTTTT
NA	TRBV12-3/TRBV12-4	TRBJ2-6	few	CAIPPQGLSSGANVLTF	TGTGCCATCCCCCCCCAGGGGCTTAGCTCTGGGGCCAACGTCCTGACTTTC
NA	TRBV30	TRBJ1-1	once	CAGTQVVAFF	TGTGCCGGGACACAGGTGGTGGCTTTCTTT
NA	TRBV7-9	TRBJ2-7	NA	CASRDAGSYEQYF	TGTGCCAGCAGGGACGCAGGCTCCTACGAGCAGTACTTC
NA	TRBV4-3	TRBJ1-2	few	CASSQDGGREEYGYTF	TGCGCCAGCAGCCAAGATGGGGGCAGGGAAGAATATGGCTACACCTTC
TRBD1	TRBV7-2	TRBJ1-2	NA	CASSLAQGAVYGYTF	TGTGCCAGCAGCTTGGCCCAGGGGGCGGTTTATGGCTACACCTTC
NA	TRBV2	TRBJ2-5	many	CASSFNRWETQYF	TGTGCCAGCAGTTTTAATCGATGGGAGACCCAGTACTTC
NA	TRBV7-9	TRBJ1-3	NA	CASSQEEGSVNTIYF	TGTGCCAGCAGCCAAGAGGAGGGGTCGGTGAACACCATATATTTT
NA	TRBV12-3/TRBV12-4	TRBJ1-6	few	CASSLTTWTASLTPLHF	TGTGCCAGCAGTTTAACAACGTGGACAGCGTCGCTTACACCCCTCCACTTT
NA	TRBV6-5	TRBJ2-5	few	CASSSSFLETQYF	TGTGCCAGCAGTTCTTCCTTTTTAGAGACCCAGTACTTC
TRBD2	TRBV7-2	TRBJ2-7	many	CASSSQGGSTEQYF	TGTGCCAGCAGCTCCCAGGGCGGGAGTACCGAGCAGTACTTC
TRBD1	TRBV25-1	TRBJ2-7	once	CASSHHPSGQPYEQCF	TGTGCCAGCAGCCATCACCCTTCGGGACAGCCCTACGAGCAGTGCTTC
NA	TRBV10-3	TRBJ1-5	NA	CASSEQGPNQPQHF	TGTGCCAGCAGTGAACAGGGCCCCAATCAGCCCCAGCATTTT
NA	TRBV28	TRBJ2-7	NA	CASTRGGERYF	TGTGCCAGCACTCGGGGAGGCGAGCGGTACTTC
TRBD1	TRBV5-1	TRBJ2-7	NA	CASRKTGNEQYF	TGCGCCAGCAGAAAGACAGGGAACGAGCAGTACTTC
TRBD1	TRBV7-8	TRBJ2-7	NA	CASTDDRASSYEQYF	TGTGCCAGCACCGACGACAGGGCAAGCTCCTACGAGCAGTACTTC
TRBD1	TRBV20-1	TRBJ2-7	NA	CSARRDRGTDTQYF	TGCAGTGCTAGACGGGACAGGGGAACAGATACGCAGTACTTC
TRBD1	TRBV19	TRBJ2-7	many	CASSGRTGGEQYF	TGTGCCAGTAGTGGACGGACAGGGGGCGAGCAGTACTTC
TRBD1	TRBV15	TRBJ1-1	NA	CATSSKGQGGTEAFF	TGTGCCACCAGCAGTAAGGGACAGGGGGGAACTGAAGCCTTCTTT